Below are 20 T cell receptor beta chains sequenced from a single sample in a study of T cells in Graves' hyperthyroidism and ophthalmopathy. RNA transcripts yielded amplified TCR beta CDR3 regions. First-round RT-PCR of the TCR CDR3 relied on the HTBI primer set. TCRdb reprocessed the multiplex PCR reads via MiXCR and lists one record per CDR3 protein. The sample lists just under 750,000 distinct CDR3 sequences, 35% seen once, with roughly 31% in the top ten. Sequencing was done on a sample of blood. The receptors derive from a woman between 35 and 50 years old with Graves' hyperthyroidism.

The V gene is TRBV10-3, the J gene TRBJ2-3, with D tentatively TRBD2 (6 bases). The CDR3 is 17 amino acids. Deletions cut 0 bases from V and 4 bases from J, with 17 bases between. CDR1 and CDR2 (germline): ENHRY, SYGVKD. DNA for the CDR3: TGTGCCATCAGTGAGTCGAAACTAGCCGCCCGCTCAGATACGCAGTATTTT. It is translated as CAISESKLAARSDTQYF.

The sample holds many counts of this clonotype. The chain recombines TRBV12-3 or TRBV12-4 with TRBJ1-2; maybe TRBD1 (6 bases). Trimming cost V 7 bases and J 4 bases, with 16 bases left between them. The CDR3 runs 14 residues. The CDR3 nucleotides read TGTGCCAGCAACAAAGGGGGAGCCTTCTATGGCTACACCTTC. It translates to CASNKGGAFYGYTF.

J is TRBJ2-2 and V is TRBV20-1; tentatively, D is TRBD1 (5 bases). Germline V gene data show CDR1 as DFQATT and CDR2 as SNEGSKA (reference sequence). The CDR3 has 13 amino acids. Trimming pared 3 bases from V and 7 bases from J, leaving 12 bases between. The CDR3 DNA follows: TGCAGTGCTAGGGACACTCGCGTCGGGGAGCTGTTTTTT. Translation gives CSARDTRVGELFF.

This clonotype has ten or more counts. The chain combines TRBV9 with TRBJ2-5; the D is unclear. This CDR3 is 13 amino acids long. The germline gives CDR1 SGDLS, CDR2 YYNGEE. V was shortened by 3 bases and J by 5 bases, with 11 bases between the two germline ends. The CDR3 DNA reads TGTGCCAGCAGCGCCCCAGATGGGGAGACCCAGTACTTC. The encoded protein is CASSAPDGETQYF.

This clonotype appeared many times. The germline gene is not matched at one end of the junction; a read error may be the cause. The CDR3 nucleotides read TGTGCTAGCAGCCCAGGAGGATGGGGACAGGTGAACACCGGGGAGCTGTTTTTT. It translates to CASSPGGWGQVNTGELFF. The rearrangement uses TRBV7-7 and TRBJ2-2; TRBD1 matches 8 bases. This CDR3 is 18 amino acids long. Germline V gene lookup returns CDR1 SSHAT and CDR2 FNYEAQ (reference sequence).

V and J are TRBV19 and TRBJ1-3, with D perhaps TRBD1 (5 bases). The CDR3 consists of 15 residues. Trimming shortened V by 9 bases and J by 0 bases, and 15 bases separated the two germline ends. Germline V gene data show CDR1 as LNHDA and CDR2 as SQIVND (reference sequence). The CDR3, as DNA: TGTGCCAGCCGGGGGGGAACAAACTCTGGAAACACCATATATTTT. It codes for CASRGGTNSGNTIYF. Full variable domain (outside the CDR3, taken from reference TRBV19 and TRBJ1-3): DGGITQSPKYLFRKEGQNVTLSCEQNLNHDAMYWYRQDPGQGLRLIYYSQIVNDFQKGDIAEGYSVSREKKESFPLTVTSAQKNPTAFYLCASRGGTNSGNTIYFGEGSWLTVV.

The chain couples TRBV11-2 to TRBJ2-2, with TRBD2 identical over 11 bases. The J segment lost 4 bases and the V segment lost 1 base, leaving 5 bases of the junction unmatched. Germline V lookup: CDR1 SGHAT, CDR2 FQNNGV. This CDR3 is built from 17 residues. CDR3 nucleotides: TGTGCCAGCAGCTTAGGAAGAGGACTAGCGGGCACCGGGGAGCTGTTTTTT. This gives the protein CASSLGRGLAGTGELFF.

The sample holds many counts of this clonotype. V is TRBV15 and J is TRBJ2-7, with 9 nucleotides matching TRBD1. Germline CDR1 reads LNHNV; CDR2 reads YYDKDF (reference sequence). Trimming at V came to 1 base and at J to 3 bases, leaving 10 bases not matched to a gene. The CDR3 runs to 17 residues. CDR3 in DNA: TGTGCCACCAGCAGAGTCCGGACAGGGGCCGCTAGCTACGAGCAGTACTTC. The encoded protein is CATSRVRTGAASYEQYF.

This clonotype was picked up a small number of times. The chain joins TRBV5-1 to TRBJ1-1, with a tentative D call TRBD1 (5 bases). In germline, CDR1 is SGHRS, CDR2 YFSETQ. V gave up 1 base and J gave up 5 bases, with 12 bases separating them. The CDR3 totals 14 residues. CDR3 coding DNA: TGCGCCAGCAGCTTGCGGCCAGGGCTGACTGAAGCTTTCTTT. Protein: CASSLRPGLTEAFF.

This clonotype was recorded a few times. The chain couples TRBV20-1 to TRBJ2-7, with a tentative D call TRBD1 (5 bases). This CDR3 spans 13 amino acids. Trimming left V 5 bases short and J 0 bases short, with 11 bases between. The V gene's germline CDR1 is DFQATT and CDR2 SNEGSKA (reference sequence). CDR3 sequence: CSAPDSISYEQYF. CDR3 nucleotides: TGCAGTGCTCCTGACAGCATCTCCTACGAGCAGTACTTC.

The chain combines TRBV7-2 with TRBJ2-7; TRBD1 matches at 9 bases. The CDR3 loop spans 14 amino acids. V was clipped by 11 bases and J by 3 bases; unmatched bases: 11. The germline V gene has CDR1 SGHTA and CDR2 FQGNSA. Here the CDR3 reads CAWSLRDRDYEQYF. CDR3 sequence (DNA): TGTGCCTGGAGTCTTCGGGACAGGGACTACGAGCAGTACTTC.

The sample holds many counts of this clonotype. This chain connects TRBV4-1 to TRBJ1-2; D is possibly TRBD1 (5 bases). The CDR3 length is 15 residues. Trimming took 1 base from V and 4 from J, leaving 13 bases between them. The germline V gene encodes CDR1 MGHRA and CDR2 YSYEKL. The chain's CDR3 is CASSQVSQQGYGYTF. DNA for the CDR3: TGCGCCAGCAGCCAAGTGTCGCAGCAGGGCTATGGCTACACCTTC.

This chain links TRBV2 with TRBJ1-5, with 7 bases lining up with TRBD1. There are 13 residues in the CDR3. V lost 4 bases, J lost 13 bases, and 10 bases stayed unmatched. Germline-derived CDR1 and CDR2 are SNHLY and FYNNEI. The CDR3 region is CASSVSGDRNQHF. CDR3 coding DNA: TGTGCCAGCAGTGTTAGTGGGGACAGAAATCAGCATTTT.

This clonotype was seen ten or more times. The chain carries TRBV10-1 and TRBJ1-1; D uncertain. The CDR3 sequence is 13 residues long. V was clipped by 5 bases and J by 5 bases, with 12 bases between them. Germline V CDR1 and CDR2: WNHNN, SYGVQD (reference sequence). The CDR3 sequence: CASSPELTTEAFF. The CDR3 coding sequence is TGCGCCAGCAGTCCCGAGTTAACGACTGAAGCTTTCTTT.

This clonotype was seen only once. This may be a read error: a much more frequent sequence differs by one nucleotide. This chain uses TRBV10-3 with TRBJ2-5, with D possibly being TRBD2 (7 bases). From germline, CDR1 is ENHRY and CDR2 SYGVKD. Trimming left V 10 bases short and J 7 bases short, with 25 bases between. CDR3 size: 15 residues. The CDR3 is CATGDTRGGRGTQYF. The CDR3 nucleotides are TGTGCCACCGGCGACACAAGGGGGGGGCGAGGGACCCAGTACTTC.

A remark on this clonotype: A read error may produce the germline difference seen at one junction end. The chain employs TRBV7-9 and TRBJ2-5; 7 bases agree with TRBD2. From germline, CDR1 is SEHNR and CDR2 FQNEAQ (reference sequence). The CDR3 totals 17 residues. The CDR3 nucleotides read TGTGCCAGCAGCCAAGTGGGAACTAGCGTTAAGCAAGGGACCCAGTACTTC. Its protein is CASSQVGTSVKQGTQYF. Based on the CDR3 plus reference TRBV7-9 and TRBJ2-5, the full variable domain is DTGVSQNPRHKITKRGQNVTFRCDPISEHNRLYWYRQTLGQGPEFLTYFQNEAQLEKSRLLSDRFSAERPKGSFSTLEIQRTEQGDSAMYLCASSQVGTSVKQGTQYFGPGTRLLVL.

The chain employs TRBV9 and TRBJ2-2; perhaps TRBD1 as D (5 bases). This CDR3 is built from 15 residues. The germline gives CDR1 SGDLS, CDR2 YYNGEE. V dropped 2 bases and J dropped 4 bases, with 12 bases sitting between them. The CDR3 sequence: CASSVSGLSTGELFF. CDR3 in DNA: TGTGCCAGCAGCGTTTCAGGGTTAAGCACCGGGGAGCTGTTTTTT.

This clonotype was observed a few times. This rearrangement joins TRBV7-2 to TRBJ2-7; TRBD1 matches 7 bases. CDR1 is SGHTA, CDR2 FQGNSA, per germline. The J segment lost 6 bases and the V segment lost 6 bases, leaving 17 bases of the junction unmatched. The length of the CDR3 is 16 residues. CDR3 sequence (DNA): TGTGCCAGCAGTCCGCTCCCGGGACAGAGGGGCTTCGAGCAGTACTTC. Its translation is CASSPLPGQRGFEQYF.

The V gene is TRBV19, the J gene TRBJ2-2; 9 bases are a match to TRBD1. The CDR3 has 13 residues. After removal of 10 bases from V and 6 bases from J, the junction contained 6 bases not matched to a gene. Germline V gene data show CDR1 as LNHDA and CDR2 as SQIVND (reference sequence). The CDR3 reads CAMDRGGAGELFF. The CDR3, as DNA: TGTGCCATGGACAGGGGAGGGGCCGGGGAGCTGTTTTTT.

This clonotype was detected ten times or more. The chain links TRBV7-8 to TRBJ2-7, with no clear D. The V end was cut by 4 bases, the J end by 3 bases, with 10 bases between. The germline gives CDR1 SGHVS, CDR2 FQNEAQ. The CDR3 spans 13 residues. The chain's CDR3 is CASSSARVYEQYF. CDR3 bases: TGTGCCAGCAGCTCCGCGCGTGTCTACGAGCAGTACTTC.